A single sample gave rise to the 2 T cell receptor beta chains below, sequenced in a study of regulatory and conventional T cells in RAG deficiency listed by TCRdb under 2017. Conventional CD4+ T cells were purified from blood as CD25-low CD127-high cells before genomic DNA extraction. Library prep was done by the immunoSEQ multiplex PCR assay. This is the immuneACCESS table as TCRdb keeps it, with only in-frame sequences that have V and J called. A part of the clones is gone; compared with another copy, unresolved V genes explain less than half, and the rest is unexplained. The sample includes about 730 clones, with roughly 40% observed a single time. The top ten clones comprise around two fifths of the sample. Sequencing used CD4+ effector T cells sorted from blood. All receptors come from a human donor with RAG deficiency presenting as severe combined immunodeficiency.

The genes are TRBV11-3 and TRBJ1-2; 9 positions agree with TRBD1. Germline V gives CDR1 SGHNT, CDR2 YENEEA. This CDR3 comprises 15 residues. V lost 5 bases to trimming and J lost 3 bases; unmatched junction nucleotides: 7. CDR3 sequence: CASSVRTGGDYGYTF. The CDR3, as DNA: TGTGCCAGCAGCGTGCGAACAGGGGGCGACTATGGCTACACCTTC.

The chain is built from TRBV27 and TRBJ1-5; D not certain. Between the trimmed V and J ends, which lost 6 bases and 1 base, there was a span of 4 bases. This CDR3 has 12 residues. Germline lookup yields CDR1 MNHEY and CDR2 SMNVEV (reference sequence). The CDR3 sequence is CASSQSNQPQHF. The CDR3 coding sequence is TGTGCCAGCAGCCAAAGCAATCAGCCCCAGCATTTT.